This T cell receptor beta chain was observed in a study of blood T cell repertoires in COVID-19. The overall study: The United States, Italy and Spain were the sources of the acute and convalescent COVID-19 samples.

As handled by the study authors: It was from reference gene primer amplification that nucleated cell counts were estimated. Method: immunoSEQ multiplex PCR; TCRdb's copy keeps in-frame clones and lacks some. For V, J and clone size, that table is used; D and trimming come from the DNA. This table has approximately 500,000 clones, 88% appearing once. The length of the CDR3 is 13 residues. The V end lost 4 bases, the J end lost 8 bases, and 12 bases lay between the germline ends. From germline, CDR1 is WNHNN and CDR2 SYGVQD (reference sequence). Membership in each cohort depended on participant-reported clinical history. Two negative PCRs, clearance, or symptom resolution were required of recovered Cohort 3 donors.

The TCR was taken from a woman between 40 and 55 years old who had recovered from COVID-19. The V and J genes are TRBV10-1 and TRBJ2-1; TRBD1 is a possible D gene (6 bases). Sequenced material: PBMCs or T cells enriched from blood (not recorded which). CDR3 nucleotide sequence: TGCGCCAGCAGTGGGTCAGGGGTCCATGAGCAGTTCTTC. Protein sequence: CASSGSGVHEQFF.